What follows is one T cell receptor (beta chain) and its context. What it binds is not known. This CDR3 is built from 15 residues. The V gene lost 3 bases and the J gene lost 4 bases, with 16 bases spanning the gap. Germline CDR1 SGHRS, CDR2 YFSETQ. This entry is derived from a study of vaccination effects on CD4 cells after COVID-19. The table came from immunoSEQ multiplex PCR; TCRdb's copy has only in-frame clones and leaves some out. The sample contains about 45,000 clones, approximately 77% of which appear only once. With the ViraFEST assay, the study expanded antigen-specific CD4+ T cells using viral peptide pools, then sequenced them. Once cultured for more than nine days, the cells underwent separation to obtain CD4+ T cells. According to PCR results, the person was infected with SARS-CoV-2 between March and December 2020.

The rearrangement links TRBV5-1 to TRBJ2-5; tentatively, D is TRBD1 (7 bases). The TCR originated in a human donor who had a prior SARS-CoV-2 infection. Sample: CD4+ T cells from PBMCs cultured with a peptide pool, taken before COVID-19 vaccination. The CDR3 sequence is CASSWQGGPGETQYF. The DNA of the CDR3 is TGCGCCAGCAGCTGGCAGGGGGGTCCCGGAGAGACCCAGTACTTC.